The T cell receptor (beta chain) under discussion was sequenced for a study of blood T cells in healthy people across ages. General observations from the study: Among long-lived donors, naive CD4+ cells were more numerous and diversity higher than in aged donors. The study could not conclusively compare naive and antigen-experienced cells, given its unsorted PBMCs.

This clonotype appeared many times. Its specificity is unknown. Together with a sample-barcoded 5' primer, a J-beta primer mix was included in a second PCR lasting about 7 to 12 cycles. From each sample, at least 3 million paired-end reads containing CDR3 were obtained. One entry per CDR3 protein, called by TCRdb with MiXCR from the 5' RACE reads. The sample lists approximately 810,000 distinct CDR3 sequences, 25% to 35% occurring once. It was approximately 9 milliliters of peripheral blood that were drawn from each donor. The receptor was isolated from an elderly woman in good health. Sequencing input: blood.

This CDR3 reads CASSYSLAGRRETQYF. CDR3 DNA sequence: TGTGCCAGCAGTTACTCCCTAGCGGGCCGCCGGGAGACCCAGTACTTC. The chain joins TRBV6-5 to TRBJ2-5; 8 bases are shared with TRBD2. V was pared by 0 bases and J by 5 bases, with 8 bases of the junction left unmatched. The CDR3 covers 16 residues. Germline V gene sequence: CDR1 MNHEY, CDR2 SVGAGI.